This T cell receptor (beta chain) came from a study of post-analysis software for immune sequencing data. Points from the study as a whole: The F measure placed samples prepared in the same batch into strongly shared clusters. The study found TRBV5-6, TRBV5-1 and TRBV20-1 among roughly 5 TRBV segments more frequent in patients than controls. When compared against controls, multiple sclerosis patients showed significantly lower normalized Chao1 diversity.

As regards this clonotype: Its target is not known. At one of its ends the junction is not consistent with the germline gene, which may arise from a read error.

Unique-molecular-identifier-tagged TCR beta cDNA libraries were used. TCRdb fed the PCR reads into MiXCR, producing one record per CDR3 protein. This table has about 460,000 distinct CDR3 sequences, less than 45% appearing once. Germline values: CDR1 MNHEY, CDR2 SVGAGI. The CDR3 has 12 residues. The clonotype originates from a girl under 18 with multiple sclerosis. V gene TRBV6-5 combines with J gene TRBJ2-7, with a possible D match to TRBD1 (5 bases). Sequencing used blood. The CDR3 region is CVSSPIGDEQYF. The CDR3 bases are TGTGTCAGCAGTCCAATAGGGGACGAGCAGTACTTC.